This T cell receptor (beta chain) was sequenced during a study of blood T cell repertoires in COVID-19. Background on the study: Material from acute and convalescent COVID-19 was sourced from the United States, Italy and Spain.

Living in under 30 US areas, the participants were between 18 and 89 years of age. The study counted Cohort 3 donors as recovered given two negative PCRs, clearance, or symptom resolution. Per the study methods: Amplification from reference gene primers served as the basis for estimated nucleated cell counts. Profiled with immunoSEQ multiplex PCR; TCRdb holds only in-frame clones, not every one. D and trimming were read from the DNA, whereas the V and J calls and clone size are those reported in that table. This sample yields around 380,000 clones, of which around 87% are seen a single time; 1% to 1.5% belongs to the top ten. The sample comprised PBMCs or T cells enriched from blood (not recorded which). This receptor was obtained from a man aged 25 to 45 who had recovered from COVID-19.

The CDR3 spells CASSEYGGGVEAFF. The CDR3 bases are TGTGCCAGCAGTGAATATGGTGGGGGGGTTGAAGCTTTCTTT. The chain employs TRBV25-1 and TRBJ1-1; perhaps TRBD1 as D (5 bases). This CDR3 has 14 amino acids. Germline values: CDR1 MGHDK, CDR2 SYGVNS. The V end was cut by 0 bases, the J end by 7 bases, with 12 bases between.